Included here is one TCR beta chain sequence, with context. What it binds is unknown. The data are from a study of CD8+ T cells in alopecia areata. Study-wide results and limits: In lesional scalp, particularly from alopecia totalis/universalis, clonality was higher than in normal scalp.

The authors extracted RNA and reverse transcribed it into cDNA as the sequencing template. Sequenced by immunoSEQ multiplex PCR; TCRdb stores in-frame clones only, minus some. The sample holds 200,000 to 250,000 clones; around 62% are singletons and the top ten take 0.4% to 0.55%. Cell sorting on a FACSAria was used to separate CD4+ and CD8+ T cells from the PBMCs. Trimming at V came to 6 bases and at J to 9 bases, leaving 8 bases not matched to a gene. This CDR3 is 15 amino acids long. The V gene's germline CDR1 is SGHTA and CDR2 FQGTGA. The chain joins TRBV7-3 to TRBJ2-1; 13 nucleotides align to TRBD2. The source is a human donor with alopecia areata. The sample here was CD4+ T cells sorted from blood, taken at week 0. The DNA for the CDR3 is TGTGCCAGCAGTTATGGGACTAGCGGGACTGCTGAGCAGTTCTTC. Its translation: CASSYGTSGTAEQFF.